This is a list of T cell receptor beta chains from one sample in a study of blood T cell repertoires in COVID-19. Assay used: immunoSEQ multiplex PCR; TCRdb lists only in-frame clones, some missing. The sample holds roughly 280,000 clones, 75% to 90% seen once. Sequenced: peripheral blood. The receptors were sampled from a man in his 60s who had recovered from COVID-19. Both conserved end residues are part of each CDR3. D genes are given only for firm matches. Rows may omit the clone size; those that give it use once, few, many or a size class.

j_call: TRBJ1-3; clone_size: -; d_call: -; v_call: TRBV10-1; cdr3_aa: CASSEETGLIKTANTIYF; cdr3_nt: TGCGCCAGCAGTGAGGAGACAGGCCTCATCAAGACAGCAAACACCATATATTTT
j_call: TRBJ2-5; clone_size: -; d_call: -; v_call: TRBV2; cdr3_aa: CASSERGTQYF; cdr3_nt: TGTGCCAGCAGTGAACGCGGGACCCAGTACTTC
j_call: TRBJ1-1; clone_size: -; d_call: TRBD1; v_call: TRBV18; cdr3_aa: CASSPPVQGAGNTEAFF; cdr3_nt: TGTGCCAGCTCACCACCGGTACAGGGGGCGGGGAACACTGAAGCTTTCTTT
j_call: TRBJ2-1; clone_size: -; d_call: TRBD2; v_call: TRBV5-1; cdr3_aa: CASSALPVAGVYNEQFF; cdr3_nt: TGCGCCAGCAGCGCACTACCCGTAGCGGGGGTTTACAATGAGCAGTTCTTC
j_call: TRBJ1-1; clone_size: once; d_call: -; v_call: TRBV28; cdr3_aa: CASSYSSGNTEAFF; cdr3_nt: TGTGCCAGCAGCTACTCCTCAGGGAACACTGAAGCTTTCTTT
j_call: TRBJ1-1; clone_size: once; d_call: -; v_call: TRBV19; cdr3_aa: CASSTFQGGRTEAFF; cdr3_nt: TGTGCCAGTAGTACATTCCAGGGAGGGAGGACTGAAGCTTTCTTT
j_call: TRBJ2-1; clone_size: once; d_call: TRBD1; v_call: TRBV19; cdr3_aa: CASSISGDRAPFF; cdr3_nt: TGTGCCAGTAGTATAAGCGGGGACAGGGCCCCGTTCTTC
j_call: TRBJ1-2; clone_size: -; d_call: -; v_call: TRBV14; cdr3_aa: CASSQVGRGAGYTF; cdr3_nt: TGTGCCAGCAGCCAAGTTGGTAGGGGCGCGGGCTACACCTTC
j_call: TRBJ1-5; clone_size: few; d_call: -; v_call: TRBV5-1; cdr3_aa: CASSTLGGSNQPQHF; cdr3_nt: TGCGCCAGCAGCACCCTCGGAGGTAGCAATCAGCCCCAGCATTTT
j_call: TRBJ1-5; clone_size: -; d_call: TRBD1; v_call: TRBV6-1; cdr3_aa: CASSGSPGQSTNQPQHF; cdr3_nt: TGTGCCAGCAGTGGGTCGCCGGGACAGAGCACCAATCAGCCCCAGCATTTT
j_call: TRBJ2-7; clone_size: -; d_call: TRBD2; v_call: TRBV4-1; cdr3_aa: CASSQVLAGGYEQYF; cdr3_nt: TGCGCCAGCAGCCAAGTTTTAGCGGGAGGATACGAGCAGTACTTC
j_call: TRBJ1-5; clone_size: few; d_call: -; v_call: TRBV5-6; cdr3_aa: CASSSETGNQPQHF; cdr3_nt: TGTGCCAGCAGCTCGGAGACAGGTAATCAGCCCCAGCATTTT
j_call: TRBJ1-6; clone_size: -; d_call: -; v_call: TRBV2; cdr3_aa: CASSRGRHNSYNSPLHF; cdr3_nt: TGTGCCAGCTCGCGGGGCAGACATAACTCCTATAATTCACCCCTCCACTTT
j_call: TRBJ2-3; clone_size: few; d_call: -; v_call: TRBV19; cdr3_aa: CASSMWGLRFEDTQYF; cdr3_nt: TGTGCCAGTAGTATGTGGGGACTCAGGTTCGAGGATACGCAGTATTTT
j_call: TRBJ1-1; clone_size: -; d_call: TRBD1; v_call: TRBV9; cdr3_aa: CASSSDRGRFPGTEAFF; cdr3_nt: TGTGCCAGCAGCTCGGACAGGGGGCGATTCCCTGGCACTGAAGCTTTCTTT
j_call: TRBJ2-3; clone_size: -; d_call: -; v_call: TRBV5-1; cdr3_aa: CASTLDSTDTQYF; cdr3_nt: TGCGCCAGCACCCTAGACAGCACAGATACGCAGTATTTT
j_call: TRBJ2-7; clone_size: -; d_call: -; v_call: TRBV11-2; cdr3_aa: CASSPGHEQYF; cdr3_nt: TGTGCCAGCAGCCCAGGGCACGAGCAGTACTTC
j_call: TRBJ1-1; clone_size: -; d_call: -; v_call: TRBV6-1; cdr3_aa: CASSEPGAGRGTEAFF; cdr3_nt: TGTGCCAGCAGTGAACCTGGGGCGGGGCGGGGGACTGAAGCTTTCTTT
j_call: TRBJ2-2; clone_size: -; d_call: -; v_call: TRBV13; cdr3_aa: CASSTFQGLGTGELFF; cdr3_nt: TGTGCCAGCAGCACCTTCCAGGGTTTGGGCACCGGGGAGCTGTTTTTT
j_call: TRBJ1-4; clone_size: -; d_call: TRBD1; v_call: TRBV29-1; cdr3_aa: CSVGRQGEKLFF; cdr3_nt: TGCAGCGTTGGGAGACAGGGGGAAAAACTGTTTTTT
j_call: TRBJ2-2; clone_size: once; d_call: TRBD1; v_call: TRBV7-8; cdr3_aa: CATSRDRGPRELFF; cdr3_nt: TGTGCCACCTCCCGGGACAGGGGTCCCCGGGAGCTGTTTTTT
j_call: TRBJ2-2; clone_size: -; d_call: -; v_call: TRBV3-1/TRBV3-2; cdr3_aa: CASSQGTVRPGELFF; cdr3_nt: TGTGCCAGCAGCCAAGGGACTGTGCGACCCGGGGAGCTGTTTTTT
j_call: TRBJ2-1; clone_size: once; d_call: TRBD2; v_call: TRBV7-9; cdr3_aa: CASSPGGGRLYNEQFF; cdr3_nt: TGTGCCAGCAGCCCGGGGGGCGGGAGGTTGTACAATGAGCAGTTCTTC
j_call: TRBJ1-5; clone_size: once; d_call: TRBD1; v_call: TRBV4-1; cdr3_aa: CASSQDPGQGEGPQHF; cdr3_nt: TGCGCCAGCAGCCAAGACCCGGGACAGGGAGAGGGGCCCCAGCATTTT
j_call: TRBJ1-6; clone_size: -; d_call: TRBD1; v_call: TRBV11-2; cdr3_aa: CASSIYRGASNSPLHF; cdr3_nt: TGTGCCAGCAGCATATACAGGGGCGCCAGTAATTCACCCCTCCACTTT
j_call: TRBJ2-3; clone_size: -; d_call: -; v_call: TRBV10-3; cdr3_aa: CAIRGVSTDTQYF; cdr3_nt: TGTGCCATCAGAGGGGTTAGCACAGATACGCAGTATTTT
j_call: TRBJ1-4; clone_size: once; d_call: -; v_call: TRBV28; cdr3_aa: CASSFYDRLDEKLFF; cdr3_nt: TGTGCCAGCAGTTTTTACGACAGGTTAGACGAAAAACTGTTTTTT
j_call: TRBJ2-7; clone_size: -; d_call: TRBD2; v_call: TRBV30; cdr3_aa: CAWSPGGGRPYEQYF; cdr3_nt: TGTGCCTGGAGTCCAGGCGGGGGGCGCCCCTACGAGCAGTACTTC
j_call: TRBJ2-5; clone_size: -; d_call: TRBD2; v_call: TRBV12-3/TRBV12-4; cdr3_aa: CAIALADQETQYF; cdr3_nt: TGTGCCATCGCCCTAGCGGATCAAGAGACCCAGTACTTC
j_call: TRBJ1-6; clone_size: -; d_call: -; v_call: TRBV25-1; cdr3_aa: CASSRGGVSPLHF; cdr3_nt: TGTGCCAGTAGTCGCGGTGGTGTGTCACCCCTCCACTTT
j_call: TRBJ1-3; clone_size: -; d_call: TRBD1; v_call: TRBV9; cdr3_aa: CASSVTTGGGNTIYF; cdr3_nt: TGTGCCAGCAGCGTAACGACAGGGGGTGGAAACACCATATATTTT
j_call: TRBJ2-1; clone_size: -; d_call: TRBD2; v_call: TRBV19; cdr3_aa: CASRGLAGENEQFF; cdr3_nt: TGTGCCAGTCGGGGACTAGCGGGTGAGAATGAGCAGTTCTTC
j_call: TRBJ2-5; clone_size: -; d_call: TRBD2; v_call: TRBV5-1; cdr3_aa: CASSPISGREETQYF; cdr3_nt: TGCGCCAGCAGCCCCATTAGCGGGAGGGAAGAGACCCAGTACTTC
j_call: TRBJ2-2; clone_size: once; d_call: -; v_call: TRBV3-1/TRBV3-2; cdr3_aa: CASRKPIPGDGELFF; cdr3_nt: TGTGCCAGCAGAAAACCGATCCCGGGGGACGGGGAGCTGTTTTTT
j_call: TRBJ2-1; clone_size: -; d_call: TRBD2; v_call: TRBV3-1/TRBV3-2; cdr3_aa: CASSLSGTSAHGQFF; cdr3_nt: TGTGCCAGCAGCCTGTCCGGGACTAGCGCCCATGGGCAGTTCTTC
j_call: TRBJ2-1; clone_size: -; d_call: TRBD2; v_call: TRBV25-1; cdr3_aa: CASSEVSGRGNDEQFF; cdr3_nt: TGTGCCAGCAGTGAGGTTAGCGGGAGGGGTAACGATGAGCAGTTCTTC
j_call: TRBJ2-1; clone_size: -; d_call: -; v_call: TRBV9; cdr3_aa: CASSGQSSYNEQFF; cdr3_nt: TGTGCCAGCAGCGGACAGAGCTCCTACAATGAGCAGTTCTTC
j_call: TRBJ2-1; clone_size: -; d_call: TRBD2; v_call: TRBV11-2; cdr3_aa: CASSSTSGGYNEQFF; cdr3_nt: TGTGCCAGCAGCTCGACTAGCGGGGGGTACAATGAGCAGTTCTTC
j_call: TRBJ1-1; clone_size: -; d_call: -; v_call: TRBV27; cdr3_aa: CASSLSRSRGTEAFF; cdr3_nt: TGTGCCAGCAGTTTATCGCGGAGCAGGGGCACTGAAGCTTTCTTT
j_call: TRBJ2-2; clone_size: few; d_call: TRBD2; v_call: TRBV6-5; cdr3_aa: CASKGTSGSRELFF; cdr3_nt: TGTGCCAGCAAAGGGACTAGCGGGAGTAGGGAGCTGTTTTTT